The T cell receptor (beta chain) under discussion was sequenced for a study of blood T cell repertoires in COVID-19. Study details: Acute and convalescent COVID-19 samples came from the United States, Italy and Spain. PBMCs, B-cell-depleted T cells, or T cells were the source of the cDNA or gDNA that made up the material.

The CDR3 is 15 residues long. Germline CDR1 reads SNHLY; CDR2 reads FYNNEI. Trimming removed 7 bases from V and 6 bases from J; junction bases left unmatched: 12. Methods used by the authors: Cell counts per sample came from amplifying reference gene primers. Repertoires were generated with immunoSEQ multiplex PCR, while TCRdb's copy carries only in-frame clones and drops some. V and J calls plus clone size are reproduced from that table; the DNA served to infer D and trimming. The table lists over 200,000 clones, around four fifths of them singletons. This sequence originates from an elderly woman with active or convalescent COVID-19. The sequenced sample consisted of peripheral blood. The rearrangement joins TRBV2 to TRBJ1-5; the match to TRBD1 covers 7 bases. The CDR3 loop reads CASTPTGILGQPQHF. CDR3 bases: TGTGCCAGCACCCCGACAGGGATCTTGGGTCAGCCCCAGCATTTT.